Listed below are T cell receptor beta chains from one sample, sequenced in a study of T cells in Graves' hyperthyroidism and ophthalmopathy. A single record per CDR3 protein comes from TCRdb applying MiXCR to the multiplex PCR reads. The data hold nearly 600,000 distinct CDR3 sequences, with 12% to 15% observed a single time. Sequencing was done on a sample of blood. The origin of the receptors is a woman under 30 with Graves' ophthalmopathy. CDR3s include the opening cysteine and the closing phenylalanine or tryptophan. The D gene is left open where the match is weak. Size values are once, few and many counts, or a class for expanded clones, and some rows have none.

clone_size | j_call | v_call | d_call | cdr3_aa | cdr3_nt
few | TRBJ1-1 | TRBV10-3 | - | CAISGSHGNTEAFF | TGTGCCATCAGCGGTTCTCACGGAAACACTGAAGCTTTCTTT
few | TRBJ1-3 | TRBV28 | - | CASRHRGYKSSGNTIYF | TGTGCCAGCAGACACCGGGGCTACAAGAGCTCTGGAAACACCATATATTTT
- | TRBJ1-1 | TRBV20-1 | - | CSPKGVRVPYTEAFF | TGCAGTCCTAAAGGGGTACGAGTCCCGTACACTGAAGCTTTCTTT
many | TRBJ2-5 | TRBV13 | TRBD2 | CASSQIAGGGETQYF | TGTGCCAGCAGCCAGATAGCGGGAGGAGGGGAGACCCAGTACTTC
many | TRBJ2-7 | TRBV28 | - | CASSLLQGGRRLEQYF | TGTGCCAGCAGTTTACTACAGGGAGGGCGACGGCTCGAGCAGTACTTC
- | TRBJ1-2 | TRBV19 | - | CASSIDGTENYGYTF | TGTGCCAGTAGTATAGATGGAACAGAAAACTATGGCTACACCTTC
many | TRBJ2-1 | TRBV5-4 | TRBD1 | CASSAQGAQYNEQFF | TGTGCCAGCAGCGCTCAGGGGGCGCAATACAATGAGCAGTTCTTC
- | TRBJ2-6 | TRBV18 | TRBD1 | CASSFAQGAGANVLTF | TGTGCCAGCTCATTTGCACAGGGGGCAGGGGCCAACGTCCTGACTTTC
many | TRBJ2-3 | TRBV6-1 | - | CASAAGGSLTDTQYF | TGTGCCAGCGCCGCCGGGGGTTCCCTCACAGATACGCAGTATTTT
few | TRBJ2-3 | TRBV6-2/TRBV6-3 | TRBD2 | CASSYLWGAGVEADTQYF | TGTGCCAGCAGTTATCTCTGGGGAGCGGGAGTGGAGGCAGATACGCAGTATTTT
many | TRBJ2-3 | TRBV5-1 | TRBD1 | CASSHPGQGLRRDQLDTQYF | TGCGCCAGCAGCCATCCGGGACAGGGTCTAAGGAGGGACCAATTAGATACGCAGTATTTT
few | TRBJ2-1 | TRBV9 | TRBD2 | CASSSSGSVNNEQFF | TGTGCCAGCAGTTCTAGCGGGAGTGTCAACAATGAGCAGTTCTTC
many | TRBJ2-6 | TRBV10-3 | - | CAISRPSGANVLTF | TGTGCCATCAGCCGACCCTCTGGGGCCAACGTCCTGACTTTC
- | TRBJ1-1 | TRBV19 | - | CASSQISIATHTEAFF | TGTGCCAGTAGTCAAATCTCGATTGCCACTCACACTGAAGCTTTCTTT
many | TRBJ2-3 | TRBV29-1 | - | CSVRGQGGSGTQYF | TGCAGCGTGCGAGGGCAGGGAGGATCTGGGACGCAGTATTTT
few | TRBJ1-2 | TRBV14 | - | CASSQDVMGAKGYTF | TGTGCCAGCAGCCAAGATGTGATGGGGGCTAAGGGCTACACCTTC
- | TRBJ1-1 | TRBV19 | - | CASRATGLRTEAFF | TGTGCCAGTAGAGCGACCGGGCTACGCACTGAAGCTTTCTTT
- | TRBJ2-7 | TRBV12-3/TRBV12-4 | TRBD1 | CASSPGTERGYEQYF | TGTGCCAGCAGTCCGGGGACAGAGAGAGGCTACGAGCAGTACTTC
many | TRBJ2-1 | TRBV24-1 | - | CATSDYTGSSSYNEQFF | TGTGCCACCAGTGATTACACAGGGTCGAGCTCCTACAATGAGCAGTTCTTC
few | TRBJ1-4 | TRBV28 | - | CASSSPDGEPEKLFF | TGTGCCAGCAGTTCACCTGACGGAGAACCCGAAAAACTGTTTTTT
many | TRBJ2-7 | TRBV2 | - | CASSDEGFYEQYF | TGTGCCAGCAGTGATGAGGGGTTCTACGAGCAGTACTTC
many | TRBJ1-1 | TRBV18 | - | CASSPPQNTEAFF | TGTGCCAGCTCACCACCGCAGAACACTGAAGCTTTCTTT
many | TRBJ2-7 | TRBV29-1 | TRBD2 | CSVEVPSSGSVSYEQYF | TGCAGCGTTGAAGTCCCTTCTAGCGGGAGTGTCTCCTACGAGCAGTACTTC
many | TRBJ1-1 | TRBV28 | - | CASSPLVVLRSSKTFF | TGTGCCAGCAGCCCCCTGGTGGTATTACGGTCCAGTAAAACTTTCTTT
many | TRBJ1-2 | TRBV18 | TRBD1 | CASSPGRGNGYTF | TGTGCCAGCTCACCAGGCAGGGGGAATGGCTACACCTTC
many | TRBJ2-5 | TRBV3-1 | TRBD1 | CASSQGQGRIQETQYF | TGTGCCAGCAGCCAGGGACAGGGCCGTATACAAGAGACCCAGTACTTC
many | TRBJ2-1 | TRBV28 | - | CASSSGQPTRGVPSSYNEQFF | TGTGCCAGCAGTTCAGGACAGCCGACGCGAGGGGTTCCGAGCTCCTACAATGAGCAGTTCTTC
- | TRBJ2-2 | TRBV7-9 | TRBD2 | CASSLDPWSGSSGELFF | TGTGCCAGCAGCTTAGATCCCTGGAGCGGGAGCTCCGGGGAGCTGTTTTTT
- | TRBJ2-1 | TRBV15 | TRBD1 | CATSRDWGTGEPNNEQFF | TGTGCCACCAGCAGAGATTGGGGAACAGGGGAACCTAACAATGAGCAGTTCTTC
many | TRBJ2-7 | TRBV7-6 | - | CASSHVRGPRTYEQYF | TGTGCCAGCAGCCACGTGAGGGGCCCCCGGACCTACGAGCAGTACTTC
many | TRBJ2-2 | TRBV3-1 | TRBD2 | CASSHPGTSGGELFF | TGTGCCAGCAGCCACCCCGGGACTAGCGGCGGGGAGCTGTTTTTT
many | TRBJ2-1 | TRBV24-1 | - | CATSVRRAGEQFF | TGTGCCACCTCGGTCAGGAGGGCAGGTGAGCAGTTCTTC
many | TRBJ1-4 | TRBV2 | - | CASSSDRKTPSEKLFF | TGTGCCAGCAGTTCCGACAGGAAGACTCCAAGCGAAAAACTGTTTTTT
many | TRBJ1-2 | TRBV29-1 | - | CSVESGGYTF | TGCAGCGTTGAATCGGGTGGCTACACCTTC
once | TRBJ2-1 | TRBV12-3/TRBV12-4 | TRBD1 | CASFRDRGLGDYNEQFF | TGTGCCAGCTTCCGGGACAGGGGACTAGGGGATTACAATGAGCAGTTCTTC
many | TRBJ2-3 | TRBV20-1 | - | CSASSRRVSTDTQYF | TGCAGTGCTAGCTCTCGGCGGGTGAGCACAGATACGCAGTATTTT
- | TRBJ2-2 | TRBV6-2/TRBV6-3 | TRBD2 | CACSYSGTTGGGGTGELFF | TGTGCCTGCAGTTACTCGGGGACAACAGGCGGGGGGGGAACCGGGGAGCTGTTTTTT
many | TRBJ2-7 | TRBV28 | TRBD2 | CASSYPSETSGSWYEQYF | TGTGCCAGCAGTTACCCGTCAGAAACTAGCGGGAGTTGGTACGAGCAGTACTTC
- | TRBJ1-1 | TRBV19 | TRBD1 | CASSRGGTGYLNTEAFF | TGTGCCAGTAGTAGGGGAGGGACAGGGTATTTGAACACTGAAGCTTTCTTT
- | TRBJ2-7 | TRBV12-3/TRBV12-4 | TRBD2 | CASSLQASGRGEQYF | TGTGCCAGCAGTTTACAGGCTAGCGGGAGGGGCGAGCAGTACTTC
many | TRBJ2-7 | TRBV20-1 | TRBD2 | CSARGGLAGVRGYEQYF | TGCAGTGCTAGAGGGGGACTAGCGGGAGTCCGGGGATACGAGCAGTACTTC
many | TRBJ1-1 | TRBV12-3/TRBV12-4 | - | CASGPGTRKMNTEAFF | TGTGCCAGCGGTCCCGGGACAAGAAAAATGAACACTGAAGCTTTCTTT
many | TRBJ2-5 | TRBV9 | - | CASSVSGRKEETQYF | TGTGCCAGCAGCGTAAGTGGGAGGAAGGAGGAGACCCAGTACTTC
many | TRBJ2-5 | TRBV25-1 | - | CASSETGLTETQYF | TGTGCCAGCAGTGAAACGGGCCTCACAGAGACCCAGTACTTC
many | TRBJ2-3 | TRBV12-3/TRBV12-4 | TRBD1 | CASSSDDTGGMDTQYF | TGTGCCAGCAGTTCGGATGATACAGGGGGGATGGATACGCAGTATTTT
many | TRBJ1-1 | TRBV10-3 | - | CAISSTTTLNTEAFF | TGTGCCATCAGCTCCACAACGACACTGAACACTGAAGCTTTCTTT
many | TRBJ2-1 | TRBV2 | - | CASIPLGDWEFF | TGTGCCAGCATCCCCCTAGGGGACTGGGAGTTCTTC
- | TRBJ2-3 | TRBV28 | TRBD1 | CASSFKGQPLSDTQYF | TGTGCCAGCAGTTTTAAGGGACAGCCTTTGTCAGATACGCAGTATTTT
- | TRBJ2-3 | TRBV9 | - | CASSVGWGVQGTDTQYF | TGTGCCAGCAGCGTAGGATGGGGCGTTCAGGGCACAGATACGCAGTATTTT
many | TRBJ1-2 | TRBV6-1 | TRBD1 | CASSVSWDRGNYGYTF | TGTGCCAGCAGTGTAAGCTGGGACAGGGGGAACTATGGCTACACCTTC
many | TRBJ2-7 | TRBV7-3 | - | CASSLFLGNEQYF | TGTGCCAGCAGCTTATTCTTGGGTAACGAGCAGTACTTC
- | TRBJ2-1 | TRBV7-8 | - | CASSLVVFRVSTKENWDEQFF | TGTGCCAGCAGCTTAGTAGTATTCAGGGTCAGCACGAAGGAAAATTGGGATGAGCAGTTCTTC
few | TRBJ2-7 | TRBV5-8 | TRBD2 | CASSPATSGYEQYF | TGTGCCAGCAGTCCCGCGACTAGCGGCTACGAGCAGTACTTC
many | TRBJ1-1 | TRBV20-1 | - | CSARVGSGNTEAFF | TGCAGTGCTAGAGTAGGAAGCGGGAACACTGAAGCTTTCTTT
many | TRBJ1-1 | TRBV18 | TRBD1 | CASSGQGAYTEAFF | TGTGCCAGCTCAGGACAGGGAGCGTACACTGAAGCTTTCTTT
many | TRBJ1-2 | TRBV10-3 | - | CAISESMRGGYTF | TGTGCCATCAGTGAGTCGATGAGGGGTGGCTACACCTTC
many | TRBJ1-2 | TRBV28 | - | CASSDTSGTKFYHGYTF | TGTGCCAGCAGTGATACTTCCGGGACAAAGTTCTACCATGGCTACACCTTC
- | TRBJ2-3 | TRBV7-9 | - | CASSLDERDTQYF | TGTGCCAGCAGCTTAGATGAAAGAGATACGCAGTATTTT
many | TRBJ2-5 | TRBV12-3/TRBV12-4 | - | CASMGGAGPLQETQYF | TGTGCCAGCATGGGGGGAGCGGGTCCCCTACAAGAGACCCAGTACTTC
- | TRBJ1-6 | TRBV6-1 | TRBD1 | CASTQGESNSPLHF | TGTGCCAGCACCCAGGGGGAGAGTAATTCACCCCTCCACTTT